Reported below is one T cell receptor beta chain. The sample belongs to a study of blood T cell repertoires in COVID-19. Whole-study context: PBMCs, B-cell-depleted T cells, or T cells were the source of the cDNA or gDNA that made up the material.

Only in-frame clones appear in the TCRdb table, and some are missing; sequencing was by immunoSEQ multiplex PCR. The top ten hold around 4.5% of the sample, which has approximately 300,000 clones, approximately 80% seen once. Sequenced material: peripheral blood. The clonotype originates from a woman in her 50s with active or convalescent COVID-19.

As DNA, the CDR3 is TGCGCCAGCAGCGCTGGACAGCCTAACTATGGCTACACCTTC. Its translation is CASSAGQPNYGYTF. The chain couples TRBV5-1 to TRBJ1-2; weak D call: TRBD1 (6 bases). This CDR3 spans 14 amino acids. Germline assignment: CDR1 SGHRS and CDR2 YFSETQ. Trimming stripped 4 bases from V and 0 bases from J, with 10 bases between.